This T cell receptor (beta chain) stems from a study of blood T cell repertoires in COVID-19. Whole-study context: Specimens from acute and convalescent COVID-19 originated in the United States, Italy and Spain. T cells, B-cell-depleted T cells, or PBMCs provided the cDNA or gDNA that served as material.

The CDR3 is 11 residues long. The germline CDR1 and CDR2 sequences are ENHRY and SYGVKD. V was clipped by 10 bases and J by 7 bases, with 11 bases between them. Methods used by the authors: Nucleated cell number was recorded as an estimate derived from reference gene primer amplification. The data were produced by immunoSEQ multiplex PCR, yet TCRdb's version contains in-frame clones alone and is incomplete. V and J calls and clone size are given by that table; D and trimming were obtained from the DNA. The table records a few hundred thousand clones, 82% of them present only once. V and J are TRBV10-3 and TRBJ2-1; weak D call: TRBD2 (5 bases). The material sequenced was peripheral blood. This clonotype was sampled from a young woman with acute or convalescent COVID-19. The CDR3 sequence is CATTSGNEQFF. In DNA, the CDR3 is TGTGCCACCACCTCGGGGAATGAGCAGTTCTTC.